These 7 T cell receptor beta chains came from one sample sequenced in a study of blood T cells in healthy people across ages. Primers used in a second PCR of roughly 7 to 12 cycles were a sample-barcoded 5' primer and a J-beta primer mix. TCRdb reprocessed the 5' RACE reads via MiXCR and lists one record per CDR3 protein. The profile covers roughly 1,800,000 distinct CDR3 sequences, with roughly 52% appearing a single time and 2.1% taken by the ten largest. Sequencing was carried out using blood. These receptors were taken from a woman in her forties in good health.

The chain employs TRBV6-2 or TRBV6-3 and TRBJ2-3; the D is unclear. CDR3 length equals 17 residues. Per the germline V gene, CDR1 is MNHEY and CDR2 is SVGEGT. V lost 5 bases, J lost 7 bases, and 25 bases lay in between. CDR3 sequence reads: CASSPWDSPAQGYTQYF. The CDR3, as DNA: TGTGCCAGCAGTCCCTGGGATAGCCCAGCACAAGGATATACGCAGTATTTT.

The chain combines TRBV2 with TRBJ2-7; 9 positions match TRBD2. This CDR3 has 18 residues. The V segment lost 1 base and the J segment 0 bases; nucleotides outside the gene matches: 10. Looked up from germline, CDR1 is SNHLY and CDR2 is FYNNEI. The CDR3 loop is CASSEEVPSGESSYEQYF. The CDR3 region has the DNA TGTGCCAGCAGTGAAGAGGTCCCTAGCGGGGAAAGCTCCTACGAGCAGTACTTC. Full variable domain (missing parts from reference TRBV2 and TRBJ2-7): EPEVTQTPSHQVTQMGQEVILRCVPISNHLYFYWYRQILGQKVEFLVSFYNNEISEKSEIFDDQFSVERPDGSNFTLKIRSTKLEDSAMYFCASSEEVPSGESSYEQYFGPGTRLTVT.

This clonotype was seen a handful of times. V is TRBV5-1 and J is TRBJ2-1; TRBD1 aligns across 9 bases. The V gene's germline CDR1 is SGHRS and CDR2 YFSETQ. V gave up 6 bases and J gave up 8 bases; unmatched junction bases: 12. This CDR3 is built from 15 residues. DNA for the CDR3: TGCGCCAGCATCGCCTTGGACAGGGGTGATGATGAGCAGTTCTTC. Translation: CASIALDRGDDEQFF. Filled out from reference TRBV5-1 and TRBJ2-1, the complete variable domain reads KAGVTQTPRYLIKTRGQQVTLSCSPISGHRSVSWYQQTPGQGLQFLFEYFSETQRNKGNFPGRFSGRQFSNSRSEMNVSTLELGDSALYLCASIALDRGDDEQFFGPGTRLTVL.

A word on this clonotype: The junction does not match germline at one end; this may be a read error. The chain recombines TRBV7-2 with TRBJ1-4; D unclear. Germline V lookup: CDR1 SGHTA, CDR2 FQGNSA. This CDR3 comprises 12 residues. CDR3 DNA: TGTGCCAGCAGCTTCAGTAATGTAAAACTGTTTTTT. Translated, it gives CASSFSNVKLFF.

This clonotype has only a few counts. CDR3 nucleotides: TGTGCCAGCAGCTTAGAACCCTCCCTAGGGTATGGCTACACCTTC. This gives the protein CASSLEPSLGYGYTF. The chain uses TRBV7-2 and TRBJ1-2; D uncertain. The germline V gene encodes CDR1 SGHTA and CDR2 FQGNSA. V was trimmed by 1 base and J by 5 bases, leaving 14 bases between them. CDR3 length: 15 amino acids.

J is TRBJ1-6 and V is TRBV20-1; 9 bases agree with TRBD1. The CDR3 loop spans 15 amino acids. The J segment lost 8 bases and the V segment lost 3 bases, leaving 8 bases of the junction unmatched. Germline V CDR1 and CDR2: DFQATT, SNEGSKA (reference sequence). In DNA, the CDR3 is TGCAGTGCTAGTCTCGGGACAGGGTATCATTCACCCCTCCACTTT. This sequence encodes CSASLGTGYHSPLHF.

Note on this clonotype: In this CDR3 the conserved last residue, phenylalanine or tryptophan, is missing, so a read error is likely. V is TRBV10-2 and J is TRBJ1-2, with a weak D call TRBD1 (5 bases). This CDR3 spans 13 amino acids. V dropped 4 bases and J dropped 2 bases, with 8 bases sitting between them. The V gene's germline CDR1 is WSHSY and CDR2 SAAADI. CDR3 bases: TGCGCCAGCAGTGCGGGACGGAACTATGGCTACACCGTC. It translates to CASSAGRNYGYTV.